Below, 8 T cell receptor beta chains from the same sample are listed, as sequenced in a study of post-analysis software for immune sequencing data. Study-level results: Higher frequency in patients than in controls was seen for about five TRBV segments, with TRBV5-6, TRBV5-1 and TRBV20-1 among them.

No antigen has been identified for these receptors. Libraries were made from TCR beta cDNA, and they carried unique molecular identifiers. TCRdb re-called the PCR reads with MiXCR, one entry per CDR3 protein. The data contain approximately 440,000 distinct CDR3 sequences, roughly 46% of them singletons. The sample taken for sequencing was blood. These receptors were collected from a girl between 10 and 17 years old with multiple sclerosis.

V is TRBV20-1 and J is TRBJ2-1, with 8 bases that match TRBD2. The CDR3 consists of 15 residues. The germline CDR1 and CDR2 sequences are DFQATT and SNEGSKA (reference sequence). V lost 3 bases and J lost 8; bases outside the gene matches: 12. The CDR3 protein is CSARGGTTAGDEQFF. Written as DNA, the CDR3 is TGCAGTGCTAGGGGAGGGACTACAGCGGGAGATGAGCAGTTCTTC.

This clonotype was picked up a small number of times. CDR3 nucleotides: TGTGCCAGCAGCGTTTTCCATCAGCCCTCAACCTACAATGAGCAGTTCTTC. Translation: CASSVFHQPSTYNEQFF. This chain joins TRBV9 and TRBJ2-1; no definite D call. Germline loops: CDR1 SGDLS, CDR2 YYNGEE. CDR3 size: 17 residues. Trimming shortened V by 2 bases and J by 2 bases, and 17 bases separated the two germline ends.

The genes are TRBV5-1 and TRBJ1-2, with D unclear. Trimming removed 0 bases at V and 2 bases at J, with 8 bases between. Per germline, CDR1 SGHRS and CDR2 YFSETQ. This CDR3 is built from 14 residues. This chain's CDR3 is CASSLVAKNYGYTF. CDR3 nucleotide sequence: TGCGCCAGCAGCTTGGTAGCGAAGAACTATGGCTACACCTTC.

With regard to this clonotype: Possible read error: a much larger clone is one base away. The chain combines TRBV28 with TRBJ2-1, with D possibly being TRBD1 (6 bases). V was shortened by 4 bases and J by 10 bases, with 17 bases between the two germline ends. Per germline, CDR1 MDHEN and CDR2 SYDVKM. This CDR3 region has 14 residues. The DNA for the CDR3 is TGTGCCAGCAGTTCCACAGGGAGACCCTACGAGCAGTTCTTC. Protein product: CASSSTGRPYEQFF.

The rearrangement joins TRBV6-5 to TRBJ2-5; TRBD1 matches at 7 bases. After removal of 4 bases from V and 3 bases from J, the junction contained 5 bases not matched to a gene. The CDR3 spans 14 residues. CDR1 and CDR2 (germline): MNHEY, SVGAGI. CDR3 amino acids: CASSSPTGKETQYF. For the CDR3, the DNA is TGTGCCAGCAGTTCCCCGACAGGGAAAGAGACCCAGTACTTC.

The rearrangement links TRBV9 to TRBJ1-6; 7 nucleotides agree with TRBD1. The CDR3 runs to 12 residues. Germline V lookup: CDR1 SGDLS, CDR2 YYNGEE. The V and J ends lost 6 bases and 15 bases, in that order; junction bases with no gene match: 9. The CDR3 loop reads CASNQEGQILHF. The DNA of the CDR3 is TGTGCCAGCAATCAAGAGGGACAGATCCTCCACTTT.

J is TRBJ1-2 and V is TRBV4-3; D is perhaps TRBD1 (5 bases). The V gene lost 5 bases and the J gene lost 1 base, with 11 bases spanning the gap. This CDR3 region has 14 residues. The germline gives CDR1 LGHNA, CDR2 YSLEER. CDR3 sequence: CASSDEGHNYGYTF. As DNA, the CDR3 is TGCGCCAGCAGCGACGAGGGGCATAACTATGGCTACACCTTC.

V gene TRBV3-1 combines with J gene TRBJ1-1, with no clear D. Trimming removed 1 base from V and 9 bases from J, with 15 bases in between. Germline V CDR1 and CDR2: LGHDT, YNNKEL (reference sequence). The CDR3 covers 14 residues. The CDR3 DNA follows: TGTGCCAGCAGCCAAGTTGGAGGGAGCCTACAAGCTTTCTTT. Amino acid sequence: CASSQVGGSLQAFF. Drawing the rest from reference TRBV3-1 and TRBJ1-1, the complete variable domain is DTAVSQTPKYLVTQMGNDKSIKCEQNLGHDTMYWYKQDSKKFLKIMFSYNNKELIINETVPNRFSPKSPDKAHLNLHINSLELGDSAVYFCASSQVGGSLQAFFGQGTRLTVV.